This is a list of T cell receptor beta chains from one sample in a study of T cell responses to AZD1222 COVID-19 vaccine. Profiled with immunoSEQ multiplex PCR; TCRdb holds only in-frame clones, not every one. The sample consists of around 260,000 clones, over 90% of them appearing once. The specimen was peripheral blood, collected on day 0 of AZD1222 vaccination. Receptors were obtained from an adult in good health. CDR3s include the opening cysteine and the closing phenylalanine or tryptophan. Each record gives: clone size, D gene, J gene, V gene, CDR3 DNA, CDR3 protein. A D gene is named only where the DNA matches it firmly. Rows may omit the clone size; those that give it use once, few, many or a size class.

clone_size: NA
d_call: TRBD2
j_call: TRBJ2-7
v_call: TRBV4-3
cdr3_nt: TGCGCCAGCAGCCAAAGTACTAGCGGGGCCTACGAGCAGTACTTC
cdr3_aa: CASSQSTSGAYEQYF

clone_size: NA
d_call: TRBD2
j_call: TRBJ2-3
v_call: TRBV10-2
cdr3_nt: TGCGCCAGCAGTGAGAGGGCGGGGGGGCAAGATACGCAGTATTTT
cdr3_aa: CASSERAGGQDTQYF

clone_size: NA
d_call: TRBD1
j_call: TRBJ2-5
v_call: TRBV9
cdr3_nt: TGTGCCAGCAGCGCGCATGGACAGGGAGGACAAGAGACCCAGTACTTC
cdr3_aa: CASSAHGQGGQETQYF

clone_size: once
d_call: TRBD2
j_call: TRBJ2-5
v_call: TRBV5-1
cdr3_nt: TGCGCCAGCAGCCCCCTAGCGGAAGAGACCCAGTACTTC
cdr3_aa: CASSPLAEETQYF

clone_size: once
d_call: TRBD1
j_call: TRBJ1-3
v_call: TRBV6-5
cdr3_nt: TGTGCCAGCAGTTACTCCCAGGGGGCGTATGGAAACACCATATATTTT
cdr3_aa: CASSYSQGAYGNTIYF

clone_size: NA
d_call: TRBD2
j_call: TRBJ2-2
v_call: TRBV5-4
cdr3_nt: TGTGCCAGCAGCCCCGCTAGCGGGAGGAGCACCGGGGAGCTGTTTTTT
cdr3_aa: CASSPASGRSTGELFF

clone_size: NA
d_call: NA
j_call: TRBJ1-1
v_call: TRBV5-4
cdr3_nt: TGTGCCAGCAGCTCGGGACGGGCTGAAGCTTTCTTT
cdr3_aa: CASSSGRAEAFF

clone_size: NA
d_call: NA
j_call: TRBJ2-7
v_call: TRBV4-1
cdr3_nt: TGCGCCAGCAGCCAAGATTCAACAGTTTACGAGCAGTACTTC
cdr3_aa: CASSQDSTVYEQYF

clone_size: NA
d_call: NA
j_call: TRBJ2-1
v_call: TRBV9
cdr3_nt: TGTGCCAGCAGCAGAAACAATGAGCAGTTCTTC
cdr3_aa: CASSRNNEQFF

clone_size: NA
d_call: TRBD2
j_call: TRBJ2-2
v_call: TRBV7-2
cdr3_nt: TGTGCCAGCAGCTTGCGGGGGGGTTACACCGGGGAGCTGTTTTTT
cdr3_aa: CASSLRGGYTGELFF

clone_size: NA
d_call: NA
j_call: TRBJ1-1
v_call: TRBV28
cdr3_nt: TGTGCCAGCAGTTTATTAGCTGGGTCGGGGAATGCTTTCTTT
cdr3_aa: CASSLLAGSGNAFF

clone_size: NA
d_call: TRBD1
j_call: TRBJ2-7
v_call: TRBV4-1
cdr3_nt: TGCGCCAGCAGCCTGCGGACAGGCCCCTACGAGCAGTACTTC
cdr3_aa: CASSLRTGPYEQYF

clone_size: NA
d_call: NA
j_call: TRBJ1-2
v_call: TRBV12-3/TRBV12-4
cdr3_nt: TGTGCCAGCATCCTGAATAGGGAGGATGTCTACACCTTC
cdr3_aa: CASILNREDVYTF

clone_size: NA
d_call: NA
j_call: TRBJ1-5
v_call: TRBV28
cdr3_nt: TGTGCCAGCACCAGGGAAAGAAGGCAGCCCCAGCATTTT
cdr3_aa: CASTRERRQPQHF

clone_size: NA
d_call: NA
j_call: TRBJ1-1
v_call: TRBV2
cdr3_nt: TGTGCCGGACACGTGGGGAACACTGAAGCTTTCTTT
cdr3_aa: CAGHVGNTEAFF

clone_size: once
d_call: TRBD1
j_call: TRBJ1-1
v_call: TRBV14
cdr3_nt: TGTGCCAGCAGCCAGGACAGGGGGTACGGAGAAGCTTTCTTT
cdr3_aa: CASSQDRGYGEAFF

clone_size: NA
d_call: NA
j_call: TRBJ2-3
v_call: TRBV18
cdr3_nt: TGTGCCAGCTCACCGGGTCAGGCAGATACGCAGTATTTT
cdr3_aa: CASSPGQADTQYF

clone_size: NA
d_call: NA
j_call: TRBJ2-1
v_call: TRBV10-3
cdr3_nt: TGTGCCATCAGTGACAACCAGAAGGGTGAGCAGTTCTTC
cdr3_aa: CAISDNQKGEQFF

clone_size: NA
d_call: NA
j_call: TRBJ1-1
v_call: TRBV19
cdr3_nt: TGTGCCAGTAGTCGAAAAGGTATTGAAGCTTTCTTT
cdr3_aa: CASSRKGIEAFF

clone_size: NA
d_call: TRBD1
j_call: TRBJ2-7
v_call: TRBV13
cdr3_nt: TGTGCCAGCAGCGTATACACGACAGGGATCAGCTCCTACGAGCAGTACTTC
cdr3_aa: CASSVYTTGISSYEQYF

clone_size: NA
d_call: TRBD1
j_call: TRBJ1-6
v_call: TRBV7-8
cdr3_nt: TGTGCCAGCTCCGGACAGGGGGGGTCACCCCTCCACTTT
cdr3_aa: CASSGQGGSPLHF

clone_size: NA
d_call: NA
j_call: TRBJ2-3
v_call: TRBV19
cdr3_nt: TGTGCCAGTAAAAGTGGGGGCGGCAGCACAGATACGCAGTATTTT
cdr3_aa: CASKSGGGSTDTQYF

clone_size: NA
d_call: NA
j_call: TRBJ2-3
v_call: TRBV5-4
cdr3_nt: TGTGCCAGCAGCCCCGGGCCCAAGGGAGGCACAGATACGCAGTATTTT
cdr3_aa: CASSPGPKGGTDTQYF

clone_size: NA
d_call: NA
j_call: TRBJ1-5
v_call: TRBV2
cdr3_nt: TGTGCCAGCAGGGACCCAACAAACAATCAGCCCCAGCATTTT
cdr3_aa: CASRDPTNNQPQHF

clone_size: NA
d_call: TRBD1
j_call: TRBJ2-6
v_call: TRBV2
cdr3_nt: TGTGCCAGCAGTGAAGTCTGGACAGGGGCTTTTTATAGAAACAACGTCCTGACTTTC
cdr3_aa: CASSEVWTGAFYRNNVLTF

clone_size: NA
d_call: NA
j_call: TRBJ2-2
v_call: TRBV9
cdr3_nt: TGTGCCAGCAGCGTAGGGTCAGGGCCCGCCGGGGAGCTGTTTTTT
cdr3_aa: CASSVGSGPAGELFF

clone_size: NA
d_call: NA
j_call: TRBJ1-6
v_call: TRBV3-1/TRBV3-2
cdr3_nt: TGTGCCAGCAGCCAAGGTCCCAATAATTCACCCCTCCACTTT
cdr3_aa: CASSQGPNNSPLHF